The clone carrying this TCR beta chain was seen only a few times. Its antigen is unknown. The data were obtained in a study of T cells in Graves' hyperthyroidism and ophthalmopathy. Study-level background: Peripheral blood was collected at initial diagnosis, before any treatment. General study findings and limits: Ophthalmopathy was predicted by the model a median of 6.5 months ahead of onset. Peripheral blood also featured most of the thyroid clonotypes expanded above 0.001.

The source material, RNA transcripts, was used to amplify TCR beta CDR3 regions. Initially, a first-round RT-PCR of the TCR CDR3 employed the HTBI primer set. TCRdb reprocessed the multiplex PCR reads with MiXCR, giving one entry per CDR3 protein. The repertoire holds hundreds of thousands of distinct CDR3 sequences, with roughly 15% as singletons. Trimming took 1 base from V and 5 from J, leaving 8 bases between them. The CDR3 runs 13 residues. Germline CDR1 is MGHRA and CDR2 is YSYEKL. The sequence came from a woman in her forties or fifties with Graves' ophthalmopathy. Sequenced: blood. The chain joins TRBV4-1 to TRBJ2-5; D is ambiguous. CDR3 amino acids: CASSQVGLETQYF. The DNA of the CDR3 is TGCGCCAGCAGCCAAGTAGGGTTGGAGACCCAGTACTTC.